The clone carrying this TCR beta chain has only a few counts. Its target is not known. This CDR3 comprises 15 residues. The V and J ends lost 5 bases and 5 bases respectively, with 19 bases between them. These data belong to a study of identical twins. General observations from the study: Findings depended on cross-sectional statistics rather than tracking the same donors. Models underpredicted monozygotic twin sharing of out-of-frame TCR alpha. The authors noted that invariant MAIT and iNKT cells could partly confound zero-insertion analyses.

TCRdb reprocessed the 5' RACE reads via MiXCR and lists one record per CDR3 protein. The data show about 530,000 distinct CDR3 sequences, approximately 16% seen once. This sample also belongs to another study, concerning yellow fever vaccine responses in identical twins. In that study: After vaccination, twins' T cell response reportedly seemed partly convergent, partly personalized.

The J gene is TRBJ2-7, the V gene TRBV12-3 or TRBV12-4, with D tentatively TRBD2 (5 bases). The sequence came from a young woman in good health. Sample: CD4+ T cells sorted from blood. The CDR3 here is CASSPSGLALNEQYF. The CDR3 bases are TGTGCCAGCAGTCCCTCGGGATTGGCCTTGAACGAGCAGTACTTC.